This T cell receptor beta chain was captured by sequencing in a study of blood T cell repertoires in COVID-19. Across the whole study: Symptom resolution, clearance, or two negative PCRs marked the recovered donors of Cohort 3.

V gave up 5 bases and J gave up 4 bases, with 9 bases separating them. Germline CDR1 is SGHTA and CDR2 is FQGTGA. The CDR3 sequence is 13 residues long. This clone came up many times. Sequencing was performed with immunoSEQ multiplex PCR; in TCRdb, only in-frame clones are kept and a portion is missing. The sample comprises approximately 200,000 clones, around 87% of which are singletons, and roughly 7.2% rests with the top ten. Which cohort a participant joined came from the clinical history participants gave. The source of this sequence is a man younger than 40 in a cohort exposed to, infected with or recovered from COVID-19 (not recorded which). The sequenced sample consisted of PBMCs or T cells enriched from blood (not recorded which). The chain joins TRBV7-3 to TRBJ2-1; D remains unclear. CDR3 sequence: CASSVSAYNEQFF. CDR3 bases: TGTGCCAGCAGCGTATCAGCGTACAATGAGCAGTTCTTC.